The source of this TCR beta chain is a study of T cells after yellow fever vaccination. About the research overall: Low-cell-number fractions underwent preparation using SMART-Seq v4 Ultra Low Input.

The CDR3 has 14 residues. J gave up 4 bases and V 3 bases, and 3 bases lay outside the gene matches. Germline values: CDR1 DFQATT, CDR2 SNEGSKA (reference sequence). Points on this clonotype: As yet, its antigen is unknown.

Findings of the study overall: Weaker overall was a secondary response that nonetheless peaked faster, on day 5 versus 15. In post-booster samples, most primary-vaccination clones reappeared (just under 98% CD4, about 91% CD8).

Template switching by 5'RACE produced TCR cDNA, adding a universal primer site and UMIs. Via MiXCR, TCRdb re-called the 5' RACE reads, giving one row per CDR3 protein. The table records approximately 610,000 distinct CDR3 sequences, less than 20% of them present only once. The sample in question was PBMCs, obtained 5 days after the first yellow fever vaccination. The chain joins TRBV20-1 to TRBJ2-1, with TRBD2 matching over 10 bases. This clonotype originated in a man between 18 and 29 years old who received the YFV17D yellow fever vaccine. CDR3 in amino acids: CSASLLAGYNEQFF. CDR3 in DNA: TGCAGTGCTAGCCTACTAGCGGGGTACAATGAGCAGTTCTTC.